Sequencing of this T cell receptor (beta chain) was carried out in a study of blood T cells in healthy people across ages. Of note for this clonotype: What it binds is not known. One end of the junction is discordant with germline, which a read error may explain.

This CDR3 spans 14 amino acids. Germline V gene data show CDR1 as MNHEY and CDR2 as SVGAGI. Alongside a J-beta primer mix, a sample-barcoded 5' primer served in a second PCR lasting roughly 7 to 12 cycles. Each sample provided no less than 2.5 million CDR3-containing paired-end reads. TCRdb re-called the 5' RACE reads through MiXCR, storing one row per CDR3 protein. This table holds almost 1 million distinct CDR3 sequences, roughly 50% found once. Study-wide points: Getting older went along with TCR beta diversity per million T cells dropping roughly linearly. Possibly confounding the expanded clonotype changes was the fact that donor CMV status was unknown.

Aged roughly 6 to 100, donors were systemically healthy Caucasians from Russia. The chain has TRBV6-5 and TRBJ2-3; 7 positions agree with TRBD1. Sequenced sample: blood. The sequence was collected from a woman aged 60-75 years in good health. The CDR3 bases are TGTACCAGCAGTGACCTAGGGGGCGTAGATACGCAGTATTTT. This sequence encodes CTSSDLGGVDTQYF.